This T cell receptor (beta chain) was captured by sequencing in a study of early T cells in non-severe SARS-CoV-2 infection. Study-level background: Chains from this unsorted whole-blood bulk RNA could not be paired. Study-wide results and limits: Anti-spike CD8 specificities were favored by VDJdb matching, whose results missed private and CD4 specificities.

The protocol attached unique molecular identifiers to individual cDNA molecules. Using its own MiXCR run on the 5' RACE reads, TCRdb lists one record per CDR3 protein. The table lists more than 80,000 distinct CDR3 sequences, approximately 13% of them singletons. This clonotype was found many times. The antigen is undetermined. The sequence came from an adult who was a healthcare worker with PCR-confirmed SARS-CoV-2 infection or an uninfected control (not recorded which). Sample: whole blood.

The DNA for the CDR3 is TGCAGCGTTGCAGGGCCCGAAGCTTTCTTT. This codes for CSVAGPEAFF. V is TRBV29-1 and J is TRBJ1-1, with D possibly matching TRBD1 (5 bases). V gave up 4 bases and J gave up 8 bases, with 8 bases separating them. The CDR3 is made up of 10 amino acids. CDR1 SQVTM and CDR2 ANQGSEA come from the germline V gene.